This T cell receptor (beta chain) was recorded in a study of regulatory T cells in long-lasting Graves disease. General study points: Gene preferences differed: TRBV28, TRBJ1-2, TRBJ2-5 in persistent cases. Persistent patients had a count of shared public clonotypes (more than 2,500) that exceeded that of new patients (around 910).

The count of this clonotype is one. Its cognate antigen is unknown. CDR3 length: 15 amino acids. Germline V lookup: CDR1 MNHNS, CDR2 SASEGT. The ends were cut back, 10 bases at V and 6 bases at J, with 22 bases in the middle. Documented time point: newly diagnosed GD, antithyroid drugs for less than 3 months. RNA extracted from PBMCs served as the sequencing template. The TCR beta library used iRepertoire HTBI primers with Arm-PCR amplification of CDR3. MiXCR, applied by TCRdb to the multiplex PCR reads, yields one record per CDR3 protein. Of approximately 300,000 distinct CDR3 sequences listed, over 15% are singletons.

Here the sequenced sample was peripheral blood mononuclear cells (PBMCs), taken at new diagnosis, from a patient treated with antithyroid drugs. This clonotype originated in a female donor with Graves disease. The rearrangement uses TRBV6-1 and TRBJ2-1; D is unresolved. The CDR3 here is CATQSGRQKTNEQFF. The CDR3 nucleotides read TGTGCCACCCAAAGTGGTAGGCAAAAAACCAATGAGCAGTTCTTC.